This entry lists 25 T cell receptor beta chains sequenced from one sample in a study of blood T cell repertoires in COVID-19. The table came from immunoSEQ multiplex PCR; TCRdb's copy has only in-frame clones and leaves some out. Of roughly 280,000 clones detected, approximately 85% appear once; the ten largest clones hold approximately 10%. The sample consisted of peripheral blood. The receptors were gathered from a woman aged 70-85 years with acute or convalescent COVID-19.

The V and J genes are TRBV5-4 and TRBJ2-7, with TRBD1 matching 9 bases. J gave up 5 bases and V 4 bases, and 4 bases lay outside the gene matches. This CDR3 comprises 13 residues. Germline V gene data show CDR1 as SGHNT and CDR2 as YYREEE (reference sequence). DNA of the CDR3: TGTGCCAGCAGCCTACAGGGGGCCGACGAGCAGTACTTC. This gives the protein CASSLQGADEQYF.

The chain links TRBV10-2 to TRBJ1-1; 7 bases align to TRBD1. Germline CDR1 and CDR2: WSHSY and SAAADI. This CDR3 is 12 amino acids long. Unmatched junction bases numbered 3, after V lost 7 bases and J lost 4 bases. The CDR3 bases are TGCGCCAGCAATCAGGGGGGCACTGAAGCTTTCTTT. Translating gives CASNQGGTEAFF.

The CDR3 bases are TGTGCGCCGCCCCCTCCTAGCCGGCGGGAGAATGAGCAGTTCTTC. It is translated as CAPPPPSRRENEQFF. The chain has TRBV12-2 and TRBJ2-1; the D call TRBD2 from the table was never checked on the DNA. TRBV12-2 is reported as a pseudogene. This CDR3 contains 15 residues.

This chain links TRBV20-1 with TRBJ2-1; a possible D gene is TRBD2 (7 bases). Trimming removed 3 bases from V and 8 bases from J, with 23 bases in between. This CDR3 comprises 16 residues. Germline assignment: CDR1 DFQATT and CDR2 SNEGSKA (reference sequence). The CDR3 loop is CSASPLLGGAVDEQFF. In nucleotides, the CDR3 is TGCAGTGCTAGTCCCCTACTAGGGGGGGCCGTCGATGAGCAGTTCTTC.

The gene calls are TRBV20-1 and TRBJ1-2; TRBD1 aligns across 8 bases. Trimming took 2 bases from V and 13 from J; bases not matched to a gene: 6. The CDR3 length is 11 residues. Germline CDR1 reads DFQATT; CDR2 reads SNEGSKA (reference sequence). CDR3 bases: TGCAGTGCTAGACCGGACAGGGTATTCACCTTC. Its protein product is CSARPDRVFTF.

The chain joins TRBV19 to TRBJ1-5, with no clear D. Trimming shortened V by 3 bases and J by 3 bases, and 9 bases separated the two germline ends. CDR3 length: 14 residues. The germline gives CDR1 LNHDA, CDR2 SQIVND (reference sequence). The CDR3 DNA follows: TGTGCCAGTAGTATCGTAGAGGCCAATCAGCCCCAGCATTTT. It is translated as CASSIVEANQPQHF. Filled out from reference TRBV19 and TRBJ1-5, the complete variable domain reads DGGITQSPKYLFRKEGQNVTLSCEQNLNHDAMYWYRQDPGQGLRLIYYSQIVNDFQKGDIAEGYSVSREKKESFPLTVTSAQKNPTAFYLCASSIVEANQPQHFGDGTRLSIL.

V usage is TRBV5-4 and J usage is TRBJ1-3; TRBD1 aligns across 8 bases. V shed 2 bases and J 4 bases; nucleotides not matched to a gene: 8. CDR1 is SGHNT and CDR2 is YYREEE in the germline V gene (reference sequence). This CDR3 is built from 16 residues. Here the CDR3 DNA reads TGTGCCAGCAGCTTCGACAGGGGACTACGAGGAAACACCATATATTTT. Translation: CASSFDRGLRGNTIYF.

This clone was seen many times. V and J are TRBV3-1 (or the pseudogene TRBV3-2) and TRBJ1-6; D is unresolved. The CDR3 spans 15 residues. CDR1 LGHDT and CDR2 YNNKEL come from the germline V gene (reference sequence). The ends were cut back, 3 bases at V and 0 bases at J, with 6 bases in the middle. CDR3 in DNA: TGTGCCAGCAGCCAGGTTAGCTCCTATAATTCACCCCTCCACTTT. It encodes CASSQVSSYNSPLHF.

This clone was counted once. V usage is TRBV18 and J usage is TRBJ2-3; possible D gene TRBD1, 6 bases. CDR3 length equals 15 residues. V lost 1 base and J 3 bases, leaving 11 bases between the germline ends. Germline CDR1 reads KGHSH; CDR2 reads LQKENI. In nucleotides, the CDR3 is TGTGCCAGCTCACCACGGGGGCAGGGTACAGATACGCAGTATTTT. It specifies CASSPRGQGTDTQYF.

The chain joins TRBV5-5 to TRBJ1-2; D perhaps matches TRBD1 (5 bases). The CDR3 runs 12 residues. Trimming pared 2 bases from V and 4 bases from J, leaving 6 bases between. Germline V CDR1 and CDR2: SGHKS, YYEKEE (reference sequence). The CDR3 nucleotides are TGTGCCAGCAGCTTCAGGGCCTATGGCTACACCTTC. Translation: CASSFRAYGYTF.

V gene TRBV15 combines with J gene TRBJ2-5; 10 nucleotides align to TRBD1. CDR3 length: 15 residues. Germline CDR1 reads LNHNV; CDR2 reads YYDKDF (reference sequence). V lost 5 bases, J lost 5 bases, and 8 bases stayed unmatched. The CDR3 is CATSPRQGARETQYF. The CDR3, as DNA: TGTGCCACCAGCCCGAGACAGGGGGCCCGGGAGACCCAGTACTTC.

The genes are TRBV2 and TRBJ1-1, with TRBD1 matching 12 bases. Unmatched junction bases numbered 5, after V lost 4 bases and J lost 2 bases. The CDR3 has 16 amino acids. Germline loops: CDR1 SNHLY, CDR2 FYNNEI. CDR3 coding DNA: TGTGCCAGCAGTGGAAGGGGGACAGGGGGCAACACTGAAGCTTTCTTT. Translated: CASSGRGTGGNTEAFF.

This rearrangement joins TRBV6-6 to TRBJ2-1, with D possibly being TRBD1 (6 bases). CDR3 length: 12 residues. CDR1 is MNHNY and CDR2 is SVGAGI in the germline V gene (reference sequence). V gave up 4 bases and J gave up 9 bases, with 10 bases separating them. In nucleotides, the CDR3 is TGTGCCAGCAGTTTACTCAGGGGTGAGCAGTTCTTC. Translation gives CASSLLRGEQFF.

The V call is TRBV5-8, the J call TRBJ2-7; 10 bases are shared with TRBD1. The CDR3 sequence is 14 residues long. Germline lookup yields CDR1 SGHTS and CDR2 YDEGEE. With V trimmed by 6 bases and J by 4 bases, 7 bases remained unmatched. Written as DNA, the CDR3 is TGTGCCAGCATCGTCCGGGACAGGGGTTACGAGCAGTACTTC. Its translation: CASIVRDRGYEQYF.

V is TRBV5-1 and J is TRBJ2-1; TRBD2 agrees at 13 bases. Germline CDR1 is SGHRS and CDR2 is YFSETQ. The CDR3 is made up of 15 amino acids. V was pared by 3 bases and J by 5 bases, with 2 bases of the junction left unmatched. In DNA, the CDR3 is TGCGCCAGCAGCTCAGGGACTAGCGGGAACAATGAGCAGTTCTTC. Protein product: CASSSGTSGNNEQFF.

The genes are TRBV19 and TRBJ2-7; 10 bases match TRBD1. In germline, CDR1 is LNHDA, CDR2 SQIVND (reference sequence). The CDR3 totals 14 residues. V gave up 6 bases and J gave up 2 bases; unmatched junction bases: 4. The CDR3 loop reads CASSPGQGPYEQYF. The CDR3, as DNA: TGTGCCAGTAGCCCGGGACAGGGGCCCTACGAGCAGTACTTC.

This chain uses TRBV5-1 with TRBJ2-5, with 8 bases lining up with TRBD1. Per the germline V gene, CDR1 is SGHRS and CDR2 is YFSETQ. The CDR3 extends over 15 amino acids. The V segment lost 0 bases and the J segment 6 bases; nucleotides outside the gene matches: 7. The CDR3 is CASSLGEARGQTQYF. For the CDR3, the DNA is TGCGCCAGCAGCTTGGGGGAGGCCAGGGGGCAGACCCAGTACTTC.

The V gene is TRBV5-1, the J gene TRBJ2-5, with D possibly being TRBD1 (7 bases). CDR3 length: 17 residues. With 2 bases removed from V and 2 bases from J, the gap between germline ends came to 19 bases. Germline V gene lookup returns CDR1 SGHRS and CDR2 YFSETQ. The CDR3 bases are TGCGCCAGCAGCTTTTTAGTTTCAGGGGGAGGTCAAGAGACCCAGTACTTC. Translated: CASSFLVSGGGQETQYF.

V gene TRBV6-5 combines with J gene TRBJ2-1, with 8 bases fitting TRBD1. The V segment lost 10 bases and the J segment 8 bases; nucleotides outside the gene matches: 13. Germline loops: CDR1 MNHEY, CDR2 SVGAGI. The CDR3 totals 14 residues. The CDR3, as DNA: TGTGCCACCAAACGGGACAGGTACTCCCATGAGCAGTTCTTC. Translation: CATKRDRYSHEQFF.

This clone was observed once. The chain uses TRBV11-1 and TRBJ1-6, with TRBD1 as a possible D gene (6 bases). This CDR3 is built from 11 residues. Per the germline V gene, CDR1 is SGHAT and CDR2 is FQDESV (reference sequence). Trimming took 5 bases from V and 16 from J, leaving 12 bases between them. The CDR3 region has the DNA TGTGCCAGCAGCCGCGGACAGAGTCTCCACTTT. Its translation: CASSRGQSLHF.

This rearrangement joins TRBV19 to TRBJ2-1; 9 bases match TRBD2. CDR3 length: 14 amino acids. Trimming took 3 bases from V and 7 from J; bases not matched to a gene: 4. From germline, CDR1 is LNHDA and CDR2 SQIVND (reference sequence). The CDR3: CASSMGAGGNEQFF. DNA for the CDR3: TGTGCCAGTAGTATGGGAGCGGGGGGTAATGAGCAGTTCTTC.

This chain links TRBV2 with TRBJ2-7, with D maybe TRBD1 (6 bases). Germline CDR1 reads SNHLY; CDR2 reads FYNNEI. This CDR3 has 12 residues. The V end lost 7 bases, the J end lost 6 bases, and 13 bases lay between the germline ends. The CDR3 here is CASTTGFGEQYF. In DNA form, the CDR3 reads TGTGCCAGCACTACAGGGTTTGGCGAGCAGTACTTC.

This clone was seen many times. The rearrangement links TRBV2 to TRBJ2-1; D may be TRBD1 (7 bases). CDR1 is SNHLY and CDR2 is FYNNEI in the germline V gene. The length of the CDR3 is 13 residues. V was shortened by 11 bases and J by 7 bases, with 18 bases between the two germline ends. For the CDR3, the DNA is TGTGCCGGGAGTCTACAGGGGAGGAATGAGCAGTTCTTC. Translated, it gives CAGSLQGRNEQFF.

The genes are TRBV10-3 and TRBJ1-2, with TRBD1 matching 7 bases. The CDR3 is made up of 15 amino acids. The V and J ends lost 0 bases and 4 bases, in that order; junction bases with no gene match: 5. Germline values: CDR1 ENHRY, CDR2 SYGVKD. CDR3 sequence reads: CAISESGQAGYGYTF. The CDR3 nucleotides are TGTGCCATCAGTGAGTCAGGACAGGCTGGCTATGGCTACACCTTC.

This rearrangement joins TRBV5-5 to TRBJ2-3, with 12 nucleotides matching TRBD2. Trimming took 3 bases from V and 1 from J; bases not matched to a gene: 3. The germline CDR1 and CDR2 sequences are SGHKS and YYEKEE (reference sequence). The CDR3 runs to 16 residues. Written as DNA, the CDR3 is TGTGCCAGCAGCTCCTGGACTAGCGGGGGCACAGATACGCAGTATTTT. Translating gives CASSSWTSGGTDTQYF.